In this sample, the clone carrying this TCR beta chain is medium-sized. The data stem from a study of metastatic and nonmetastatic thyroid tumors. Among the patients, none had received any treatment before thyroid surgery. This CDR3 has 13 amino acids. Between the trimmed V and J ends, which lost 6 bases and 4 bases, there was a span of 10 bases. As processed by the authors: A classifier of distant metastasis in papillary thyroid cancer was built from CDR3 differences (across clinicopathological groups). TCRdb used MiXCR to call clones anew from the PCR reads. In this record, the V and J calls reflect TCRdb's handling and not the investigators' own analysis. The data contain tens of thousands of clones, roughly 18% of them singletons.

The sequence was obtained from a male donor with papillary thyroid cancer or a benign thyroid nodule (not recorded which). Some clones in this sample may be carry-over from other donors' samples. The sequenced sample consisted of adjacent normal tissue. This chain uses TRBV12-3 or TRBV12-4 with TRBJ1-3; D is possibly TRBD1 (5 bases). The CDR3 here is CASSRVAGNTIYF. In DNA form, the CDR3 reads TGTGCCAGCAGCAGGGTCGCAGGAAACACCATATATTTT.